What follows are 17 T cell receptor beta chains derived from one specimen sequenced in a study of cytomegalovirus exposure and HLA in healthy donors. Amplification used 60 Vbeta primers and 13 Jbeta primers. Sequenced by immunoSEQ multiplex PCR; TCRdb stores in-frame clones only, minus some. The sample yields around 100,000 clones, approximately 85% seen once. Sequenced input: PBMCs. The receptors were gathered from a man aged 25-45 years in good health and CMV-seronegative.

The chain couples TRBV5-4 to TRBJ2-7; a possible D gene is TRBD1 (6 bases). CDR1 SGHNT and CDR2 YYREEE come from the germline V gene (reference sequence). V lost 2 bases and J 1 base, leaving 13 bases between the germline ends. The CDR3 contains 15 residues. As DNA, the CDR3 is TGTGCCAGCAGCTTACAGGGAGCACAGTCCTACGAGCAGTACTTC. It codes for CASSLQGAQSYEQYF.

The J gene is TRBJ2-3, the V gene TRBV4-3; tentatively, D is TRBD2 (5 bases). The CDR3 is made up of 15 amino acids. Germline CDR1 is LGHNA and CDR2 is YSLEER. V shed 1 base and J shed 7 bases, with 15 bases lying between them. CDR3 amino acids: CASSQGGSLRNTQYF. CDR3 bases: TGCGCCAGCAGCCAAGGTGGGAGCCTCCGGAATACGCAGTATTTT.

Here the CDR3 reads CASSYGTDLSGNTIYF. The CDR3, as DNA: TGTGCCAGCAGTTACGGAACAGATCTCTCTGGAAACACCATATATTTT. The V call is TRBV6-5, the J call TRBJ1-3; D gene ambiguous. The length of the CDR3 is 16 residues. Germline V gene lookup returns CDR1 MNHEY and CDR2 SVGAGI. Trimming took off 2 bases at V and 0 bases at J, with 11 bases between the two ends.

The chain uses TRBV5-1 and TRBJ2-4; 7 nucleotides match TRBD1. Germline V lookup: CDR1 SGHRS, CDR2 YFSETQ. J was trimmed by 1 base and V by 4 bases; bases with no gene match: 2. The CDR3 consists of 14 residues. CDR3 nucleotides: TGCGCCAGCAGCCCGGGACAGGCCAAAAACATTCAGTACTTC. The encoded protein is CASSPGQAKNIQYF.

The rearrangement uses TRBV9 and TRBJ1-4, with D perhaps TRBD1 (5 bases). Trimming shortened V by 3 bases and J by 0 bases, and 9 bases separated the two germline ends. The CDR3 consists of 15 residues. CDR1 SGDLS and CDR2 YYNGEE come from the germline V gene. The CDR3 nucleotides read TGTGCCAGCAGCGCGCCAGGGACAACTAATGAAAAACTGTTTTTT. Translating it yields CASSAPGTTNEKLFF. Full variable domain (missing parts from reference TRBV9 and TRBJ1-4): DSGVTQTPKHLITATGQRVTLRCSPRSGDLSVYWYQQSLDQGLQFLIQYYNGEERAKGNILERFSAQQFPDLHSELNLSSLELGDSALYFCASSAPGTTNEKLFFGSGTQLSVL.

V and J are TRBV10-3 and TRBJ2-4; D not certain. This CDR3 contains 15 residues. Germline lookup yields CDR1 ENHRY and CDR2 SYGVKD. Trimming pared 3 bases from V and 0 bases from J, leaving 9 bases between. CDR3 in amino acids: CAISDAILAKNIQYF. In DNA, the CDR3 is TGTGCCATCAGTGACGCTATCCTAGCCAAAAACATTCAGTACTTC.

CDR3 DNA sequence: TGTGCCAGCAGCACTAGAATGGAGCAGTACTTC. Its translation: CASSTRMEQYF. V and J are TRBV5-6 and TRBJ2-5; D perhaps matches TRBD2 (5 bases). V shed 4 bases and J shed 11 bases, with 12 bases lying between them. This CDR3 spans 11 amino acids. The germline V gene encodes CDR1 SGHDT and CDR2 YYEEEE. The full variable domain, with the rest looked up from reference TRBV5-6 and TRBJ2-5, is DAGVTQSPTHLIKTRGQQVTLRCSPKSGHDTVSWYQQALGQGPQFIFQYYEEEERQRGNFPDRFSGHQFPNYSSELNVNALLLGDSALYLCASSTRMEQYFGPGTRLLVL.

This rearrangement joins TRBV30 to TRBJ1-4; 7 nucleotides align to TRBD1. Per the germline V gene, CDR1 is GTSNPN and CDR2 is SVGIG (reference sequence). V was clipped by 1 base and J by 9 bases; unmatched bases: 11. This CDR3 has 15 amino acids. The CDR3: CAWSETLGQLQKLFF. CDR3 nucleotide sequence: TGTGCCTGGAGTGAAACATTGGGACAGCTTCAAAAACTGTTTTTT.

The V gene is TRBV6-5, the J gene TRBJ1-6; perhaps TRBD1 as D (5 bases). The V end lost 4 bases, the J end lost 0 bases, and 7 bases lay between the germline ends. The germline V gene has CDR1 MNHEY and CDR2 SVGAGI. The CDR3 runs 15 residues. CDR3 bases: TGTGCCAGCAGTTTGGGGGGCTCCTATAATTCACCCCTCCACTTT. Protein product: CASSLGGSYNSPLHF.

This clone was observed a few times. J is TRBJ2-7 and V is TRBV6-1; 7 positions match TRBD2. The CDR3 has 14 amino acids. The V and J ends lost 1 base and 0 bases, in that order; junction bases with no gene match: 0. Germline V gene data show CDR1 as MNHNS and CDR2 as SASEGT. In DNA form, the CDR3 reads TGTGCCAGCAGTGAAGAGCGGGACTCCTACGAGCAGTACTTC. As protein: CASSEERDSYEQYF.

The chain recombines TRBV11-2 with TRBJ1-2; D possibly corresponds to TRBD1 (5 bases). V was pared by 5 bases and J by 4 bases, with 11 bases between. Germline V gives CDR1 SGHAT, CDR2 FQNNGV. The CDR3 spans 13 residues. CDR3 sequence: CASSPTVGYGYTF. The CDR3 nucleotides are TGTGCCAGCAGCCCGACAGTGGGCTATGGCTACACCTTC. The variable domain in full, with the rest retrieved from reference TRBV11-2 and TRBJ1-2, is EAGVAQSPRYKIIEKRQSVAFWCNPISGHATLYWYQQILGQGPKLLIQFQNNGVVDDSQLPKDRFSAERLKGVDSTLKIQPAKLEDSAVYLCASSPTVGYGYTFGSGTRLTVV.

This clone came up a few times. As DNA, the CDR3 is TGTGCCATCGGGACAGCTAGCAATCAGCCCCAGCATTTT. It encodes CAIGTASNQPQHF. This chain uses TRBV10-3 with TRBJ1-5, with 7 nucleotides matching TRBD1. Germline V gene lookup returns CDR1 ENHRY and CDR2 SYGVKD. J was trimmed by 0 bases and V by 8 bases; bases with no gene match: 1. This CDR3 spans 13 amino acids.

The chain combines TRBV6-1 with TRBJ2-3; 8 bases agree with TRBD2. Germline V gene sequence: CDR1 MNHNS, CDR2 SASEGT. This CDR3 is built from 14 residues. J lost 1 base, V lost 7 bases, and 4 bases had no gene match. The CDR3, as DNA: TGTGCCAGCAACAGCGGGGGAGGCACAGATACGCAGTATTTT. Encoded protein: CASNSGGGTDTQYF.

CDR3 sequence (DNA): TGTGCCAGCAGCACCTCCGGACAGGTCAATCAGCCCCAGCATTTT. Translated, it gives CASSTSGQVNQPQHF. The chain joins TRBV28 to TRBJ1-5, with 7 nucleotides matching TRBD1. Germline loops: CDR1 MDHEN, CDR2 SYDVKM. Unmatched junction bases numbered 8, after V lost 6 bases and J lost 3 bases. The CDR3 has 15 amino acids.

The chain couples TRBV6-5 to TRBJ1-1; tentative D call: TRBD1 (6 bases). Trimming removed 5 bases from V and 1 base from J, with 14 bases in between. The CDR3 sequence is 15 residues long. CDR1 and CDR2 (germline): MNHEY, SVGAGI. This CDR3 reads CASSQGSAENTEAFF. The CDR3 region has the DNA TGTGCCAGCAGTCAGGGGTCGGCAGAGAACACTGAAGCTTTCTTT.

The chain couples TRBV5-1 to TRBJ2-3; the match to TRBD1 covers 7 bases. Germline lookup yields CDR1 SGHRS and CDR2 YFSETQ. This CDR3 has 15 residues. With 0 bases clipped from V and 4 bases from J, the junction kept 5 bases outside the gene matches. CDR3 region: CASSLGQGGADTQYF. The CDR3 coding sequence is TGCGCCAGCAGCTTGGGACAGGGTGGCGCAGATACGCAGTATTTT.

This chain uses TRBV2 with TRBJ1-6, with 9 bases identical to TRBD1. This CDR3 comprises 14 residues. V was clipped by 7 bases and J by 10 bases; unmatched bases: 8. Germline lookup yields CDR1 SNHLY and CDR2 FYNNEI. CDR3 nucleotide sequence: TGTGCCAGCATCCCGGACAGGGGCGAATCACCCCTCCACTTT. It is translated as CASIPDRGESPLHF.